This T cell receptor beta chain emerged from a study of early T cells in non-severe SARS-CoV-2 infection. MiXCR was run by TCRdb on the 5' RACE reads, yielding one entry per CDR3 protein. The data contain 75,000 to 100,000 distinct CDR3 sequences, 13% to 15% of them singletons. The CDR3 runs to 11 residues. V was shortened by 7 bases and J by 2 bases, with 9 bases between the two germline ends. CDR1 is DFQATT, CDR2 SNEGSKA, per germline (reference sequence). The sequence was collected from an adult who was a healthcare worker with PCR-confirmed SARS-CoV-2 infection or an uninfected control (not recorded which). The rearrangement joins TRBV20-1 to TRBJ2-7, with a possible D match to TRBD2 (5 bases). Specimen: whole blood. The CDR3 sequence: CSETGTYEQYF. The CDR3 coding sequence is TGCAGTGAGACGGGAACCTACGAGCAGTACTTC.